A single sample gave rise to the 9 T cell receptor beta chains below, sequenced in a study of T cell repertoires in aging, cancer and after chemotherapy. Rearranged V-D-J TRB sequences were amplified with a mixed TRB-A/B primer pool. MiXCR, run by TCRdb on the multiplex PCR reads, gives a single entry per CDR3 protein. This table holds some 2,000 distinct CDR3 sequences, about 30% found once. TCR beta rearrangements were amplified from peripheral blood genomic DNA. Sequencing input: blood. The receptor set was obtained from a human donor with a blood cancer. The donor label of this sample is uncertain.

This clonotype is medium-sized (0.01 to 0.1%) by share. The rearrangement joins TRBV19 to TRBJ1-2; the match to TRBD1 covers 7 bases. With 6 bases clipped from V and 2 bases from J, the junction kept 0 bases outside the gene matches. This CDR3 contains 12 residues. Germline values: CDR1 LNHDA, CDR2 SQIVND (reference sequence). This CDR3 reads CASRTGNYGYTF. CDR3 in DNA: TGTGCCAGTAGGACAGGGAACTATGGCTACACCTTC. The full variable domain, with the rest looked up from reference TRBV19 and TRBJ1-2, is DGGITQSPKYLFRKEGQNVTLSCEQNLNHDAMYWYRQDPGQGLRLIYYSQIVNDFQKGDIAEGYSVSREKKESFPLTVTSAQKNPTAFYLCASRTGNYGYTFGSGTRLTVV.

The V call is TRBV24-1, the J call TRBJ1-5; D unresolved. Germline V gene data show CDR1 as KGHDR and CDR2 as SFDVKD. Trimming removed 3 bases at V and 5 bases at J, with 10 bases between. CDR3 length equals 14 residues. The CDR3 DNA reads TGTGCCACCAGTGATAGGAGGGCCCATCAGCCCCAGCATTTT. Translating gives CATSDRRAHQPQHF.

The chain is built from TRBV12-3 or TRBV12-4 and TRBJ2-1, with TRBD1 matching 9 bases. The CDR3 runs 19 residues. Losses at the gene ends were 7 bases for V and 5 bases for J; bases not matched to a gene: 21. Written as DNA, the CDR3 is TGTGCCAGCATCATCCCGGGACAGGGTGCACTAGCGTGCCACAATGAGCAGTTCTTC. It encodes CASIIPGQGALACHNEQFF.

The V gene is TRBV15, the J gene TRBJ2-4; tentative D call: TRBD2 (5 bases). The CDR3 runs 16 residues. Germline-derived CDR1 and CDR2 are LNHNV and YYDKDF (reference sequence). V lost 0 bases and J lost 3, with 12 bases in between. The CDR3 DNA reads TGTGCCACCAGCAGAGATCATGGGGAGCTCAAAAACATTCAGTACTTC. Amino acids: CATSRDHGELKNIQYF.

The sample holds a few counts of this clonotype. The chain employs TRBV29-1 and TRBJ1-4, with D perhaps TRBD1 (6 bases). This CDR3 is 14 amino acids long. CDR1 and CDR2 from the germline V gene are SQVTM and ANQGSEA. V was trimmed by 3 bases and J by 6 bases, leaving 14 bases between them. CDR3 DNA: TGCAGCGTTGATTCCCGACAGGTAGATGAAAAACTGTTTTTT. This codes for CSVDSRQVDEKLFF.

The V gene is TRBV19, the J gene TRBJ1-2, with D uncertain. CDR1 is LNHDA, CDR2 SQIVND, per germline (reference sequence). This CDR3 region has 12 residues. Trimming left V 4 bases short and J 2 bases short, with 5 bases between. CDR3 amino acids: CASSTWNYGYTF. CDR3 bases: TGTGCCAGTAGTACGTGGAACTATGGCTACACCTTC. The whole variable domain, remainder taken from reference TRBV19 and TRBJ1-2, is DGGITQSPKYLFRKEGQNVTLSCEQNLNHDAMYWYRQDPGQGLRLIYYSQIVNDFQKGDIAEGYSVSREKKESFPLTVTSAQKNPTAFYLCASSTWNYGYTFGSGTRLTVV.

This clonotype appeared a few times. In nucleotides, the CDR3 is TGTGCCAGTATAGGAGTCAGGGGGCGCAATCAGCCCCAGCATTTT. It is translated as CASIGVRGRNQPQHF. V is TRBV19 and J is TRBJ1-5; 8 bases line up with TRBD1. V lost 7 bases and J lost 2; bases outside the gene matches: 7. Germline loops: CDR1 LNHDA, CDR2 SQIVND (reference sequence). This CDR3 contains 15 residues.

With regard to this clonotype: The conserved final phenylalanine or tryptophan is absent from the CDR3, which likely points to a read error. This chain links TRBV29-1 with TRBJ1-2, with D tentatively TRBD1 (5 bases). Germline assignment: CDR1 SQVTM and CDR2 ANQGSEA. Trimming pared 4 bases from V and 4 bases from J, leaving 10 bases between. The CDR3 length is 12 residues. The CDR3 here is CSVGRGGYGYTY. Written as DNA, the CDR3 is TGCAGCGTTGGAAGGGGAGGCTATGGCTACACCTAC.

This clonotype qualifies as hyperexpanded (1% or more). The chain combines TRBV19 with TRBJ2-1; TRBD2 agrees at 8 bases. Germline loops: CDR1 LNHDA, CDR2 SQIVND (reference sequence). This CDR3 has 15 amino acids. Trimming removed 2 bases from V and 4 bases from J; junction bases left unmatched: 4. In DNA form, the CDR3 reads TGTGCCAGTAGTATATTAAGCGGGGGTTACAATGAGCAGTTCTTC. It translates to CASSILSGGYNEQFF. The complete variable domain, with remaining parts taken from reference TRBV19 and TRBJ2-1, reads DGGITQSPKYLFRKEGQNVTLSCEQNLNHDAMYWYRQDPGQGLRLIYYSQIVNDFQKGDIAEGYSVSREKKESFPLTVTSAQKNPTAFYLCASSILSGGYNEQFFGPGTRLTVL.